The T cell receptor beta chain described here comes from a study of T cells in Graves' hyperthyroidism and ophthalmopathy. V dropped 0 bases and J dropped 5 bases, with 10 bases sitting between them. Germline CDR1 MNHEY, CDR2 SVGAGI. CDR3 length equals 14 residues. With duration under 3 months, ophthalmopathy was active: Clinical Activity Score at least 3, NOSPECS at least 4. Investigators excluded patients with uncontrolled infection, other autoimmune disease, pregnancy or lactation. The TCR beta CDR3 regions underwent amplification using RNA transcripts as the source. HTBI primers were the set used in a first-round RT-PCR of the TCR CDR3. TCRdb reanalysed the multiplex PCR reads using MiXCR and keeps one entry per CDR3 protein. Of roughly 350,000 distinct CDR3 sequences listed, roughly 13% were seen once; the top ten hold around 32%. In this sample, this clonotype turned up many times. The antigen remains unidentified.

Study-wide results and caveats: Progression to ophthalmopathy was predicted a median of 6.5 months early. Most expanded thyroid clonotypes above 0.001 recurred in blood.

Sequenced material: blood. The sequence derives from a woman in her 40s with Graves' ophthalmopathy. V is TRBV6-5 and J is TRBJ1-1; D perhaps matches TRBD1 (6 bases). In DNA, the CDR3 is TGTGCCAGCAGTTACTCACAGGGATATACTGAAGCTTTCTTT. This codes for CASSYSQGYTEAFF.